This T cell receptor (beta chain) was sequenced for a study of T-cell memory formation after mild COVID-19. Each CDR3 protein gets one entry after TCRdb re-called the 5' RACE reads with MiXCR. The top ten hold more than 20% of the sample, which has roughly 310,000 distinct CDR3 sequences, 15% to 20% seen once. This clonotype was counted only a few times. Its target is unknown. Overall study findings and caveats: Cross-reactive memory apparently joined, as some responding clones appeared in pre-infection memory.

Germline V gene lookup returns CDR1 SEHNR and CDR2 FQNEAQ (reference sequence). The CDR3 covers 13 residues. The ends were cut back, 5 bases at V and 10 bases at J, with 14 bases in the middle. The sample was PBMCs or a T cell subset sorted from them (not recorded which). The chain has TRBV7-9 and TRBJ1-4, with unresolved D. This receptor was obtained from a man aged 18-30 years who had mild COVID-19 (a few samples of this study predate the infection). Cell type and time point are not known. CDR3 bases: TGTGCCAGCAGCCCAGTTCAGAATAGAAAACTGTTTTTT. Its translation: CASSPVQNRKLFF.